Following are 20 T cell receptor beta chains from one sample sequenced in a study of T cells in Graves' hyperthyroidism and ophthalmopathy (dated by TCRdb to between 2019 and 2020). Library preparation was by multiplex PCR. The listed sequencing device is Illumina HiSeq 2000. The TCR beta CDR3 regions were amplified from RNA transcripts. The TCR CDR3 was subjected to a first round of RT-PCR using the HTBI primer set and the Qiagen OneStep RT-PCR kit. The public reads were quality trimmed at Q25 with fastp and then assembled into clones with MiXCR by TCRdb, keeping productive beta chains. Identical CDR3 protein sequences are pooled into one entry, listed with their most common genes and DNA. Here the sample has around 210,000 distinct CDR3 sequences; about a sixth occur a single time. The ten top clones hold more than 50% of the sample. Sequenced sample: blood. These receptors were collected from a woman between 50 and 59 years old with Graves' hyperthyroidism.

This clonotype came up a few times. The chain employs TRBV14 and TRBJ2-7, with D perhaps TRBD1 or TRBD2 (6 bases each). Trimming removed 1 base from V and 2 bases from J, with 12 bases in between. Germline V gene lookup returns CDR1 SGHDN and CDR2 FVKESK. CDR3 length equals 15 residues. Here the CDR3 reads CASSQGRDITYEQYF. The CDR3 bases are TGTGCCAGCAGCCAAGGGCGGGACATAACCTACGAGCAGTACTTC.

This clonotype was detected many times. The rearrangement joins TRBV6-5 to TRBJ2-7; 7 bases agree with TRBD1. The CDR3 totals 15 residues. Trimming removed 2 bases from V and 3 bases from J; junction bases left unmatched: 7. Germline V gene sequence: CDR1 MNHEY, CDR2 SVGAGI. The CDR3 here is CASSYPRGSVYEQYF. CDR3 coding DNA: TGTGCCAGCAGTTACCCCAGGGGGTCAGTCTACGAGCAGTACTTC.

This clonotype appeared a few times. The chain recombines TRBV20-1 with TRBJ2-5; tentatively, D is TRBD2 (5 bases). CDR1 and CDR2 (germline): DFQATT, SNEGSKA (reference sequence). Trimming cost V 0 bases and J 1 base, with 15 bases left between them. This CDR3 comprises 16 residues. The CDR3, as DNA: TGCAGTGCTAGAGATATAGAGGGAGACTTCCAAGAGACCCAGTACTTC. Its protein is CSARDIEGDFQETQYF.

This chain links TRBV30 with TRBJ1-2, with D hard to call. The CDR3 extends over 13 amino acids. Germline V lookup: CDR1 GTSNPN, CDR2 SVGIG (reference sequence). V lost 3 bases and J lost 4, with 12 bases in between. In DNA form, the CDR3 reads TGTGCCTGGAGAGGCAGAAACGGCTATGGCTACACCTTC. It encodes CAWRGRNGYGYTF. The full variable domain, rest sourced from reference TRBV30 and TRBJ1-2, is SQTIHQWPATLVQPVGSPLSLECTVEGTSNPNLYWYRQAAGRGLQLLFYSVGIGQISSEVPQNLSASRPQDRQFILSSKKLLLSDSGFYLCAWRGRNGYGYTFGSGTRLTVV.

The chain has TRBV28 and TRBJ2-3; tentative D call: TRBD2 (5 bases). The germline V gene encodes CDR1 MDHEN and CDR2 SYDVKM. This CDR3 comprises 15 residues. The V end was cut by 6 bases, the J end by 3 bases, with 16 bases between. The CDR3 DNA is TGTGCCAGCAGCCCAACCCGGGAATTAACAGATACGCAGTATTTT. Protein product: CASSPTRELTDTQYF.

This clonotype showed up many times. V usage is TRBV24-1 and J usage is TRBJ1-4, with TRBD1 as a possible D gene (5 bases). Trimming pared 4 bases from V and 0 bases from J, leaving 8 bases between. The V gene's germline CDR1 is KGHDR and CDR2 SFDVKD. There are 15 residues in the CDR3. CDR3 sequence: CATSDRQSTNEKLFF. The CDR3, as DNA: TGTGCCACCAGTGACAGACAGTCAACTAATGAAAAACTGTTTTTT.

V is TRBV30 and J is TRBJ1-1; D gene unclear. Germline loops: CDR1 GTSNPN, CDR2 SVGIG (reference sequence). Trimming cost V 5 bases and J 0 bases, with 7 bases left between them. This CDR3 region has 12 residues. CDR3 sequence: CAWAGLNTEAFF. CDR3 in DNA: TGTGCCTGGGCAGGTCTGAACACTGAAGCTTTCTTT.

This clonotype was picked up many times. This sequence joins TRBV7-8 and TRBJ1-5; a possible D gene is TRBD1 (6 bases). V dropped 5 bases and J dropped 5 bases, with 19 bases sitting between them. The germline gives CDR1 SGHVS, CDR2 FQNEAQ. The CDR3 covers 16 residues. The CDR3 bases are TGTGCCAGCAGCGCCCGGCGGGACATAGGGTATCAGCCCCAGCATTTT. It yields the protein CASSARRDIGYQPQHF.

This clonotype was found many times. The gene calls are TRBV24-1 and TRBJ2-3; D gene unclear. Looked up from germline, CDR1 is KGHDR and CDR2 is SFDVKD. The CDR3 is 13 residues long. V lost 9 bases to trimming and J lost 2 bases, with 11 bases between them. The CDR3: CATSRENTDTQYF. CDR3 sequence (DNA): TGTGCCACCTCTCGAGAGAACACAGATACGCAGTATTTT.

In its sample, this clonotype was seen many times. The CDR3 DNA is TGTGCCAGCAGCTCGGGAGGACTAGCGGGAGGTGGGGCCAACGTCCTGACTTTC. Its protein is CASSSGGLAGGGANVLTF. The chain joins TRBV7-9 to TRBJ2-6, with 14 bases fitting TRBD2. The CDR3 covers 18 residues. V lost 4 bases and J lost 3; bases outside the gene matches: 5. The germline gives CDR1 SEHNR, CDR2 FQNEAQ (reference sequence).

This clonotype was seen many times. A read error may account for a junction end that differs from germline. The chain employs TRBV28 and TRBJ1-2; no reliable D call. The CDR3 has 12 residues. Germline V gives CDR1 MDHEN, CDR2 SYDVKM. As DNA, the CDR3 is TGTGCCAGCAGTTTTGGTAACTCTGGCTACACCTTC. Residues: CASSFGNSGYTF.

V usage is TRBV7-9 and J usage is TRBJ2-7, with unresolved D. Trimming took off 2 bases at V and 4 bases at J, with 15 bases between the two ends. The germline V gene has CDR1 SEHNR and CDR2 FQNEAQ (reference sequence). The CDR3 length is 15 residues. This CDR3 is CASSLYTRLGYEQYF. CDR3 sequence (DNA): TGTGCCAGCAGCTTATATACCCGCCTGGGTTACGAGCAGTACTTC. The variable domain in full, completed from reference TRBV7-9 and TRBJ2-7, reads DTGVSQNPRHKITKRGQNVTFRCDPISEHNRLYWYRQTLGQGPEFLTYFQNEAQLEKSRLLSDRFSAERPKGSFSTLEIQRTEQGDSAMYLCASSLYTRLGYEQYFGPGTRLTVT.

Ten or more counts support this clonotype. The gene calls are TRBV11-2 and TRBJ2-1; 11 bases are shared with TRBD2. The CDR3 consists of 13 residues. V shed 5 bases and J 12 bases; nucleotides not matched to a gene: 6. The germline V gene has CDR1 SGHAT and CDR2 FQNNGV. CDR3 coding DNA: TGTGCCAGCAGCGCGGGACTAGCGGTCATGCAGTTCTTC. Protein sequence: CASSAGLAVMQFF.

With respect to this clonotype: The junction differs from germline at one of its ends, possibly a read error. CDR3 nucleotides: TGTGCCGGCAGTTACTCGGGGGGGCGCGCTGAAGCTTTCTTT. It translates to CAGSYSGGRAEAFF. The V and J genes are TRBV6-2 or TRBV6-3 and TRBJ1-1; a weak D match, TRBD1 (6 bases). CDR1 MNHEY and CDR2 SVGEGT come from the germline V gene. The CDR3 consists of 14 residues.

V gene TRBV6-1 combines with J gene TRBJ1-2, with D perhaps TRBD1 (5 bases). The CDR3 length is 15 residues. Germline CDR1 MNHNS, CDR2 SASEGT. V was cut by 6 bases and J by 8 bases, with 22 bases left in between. CDR3 DNA sequence: TGTGCCAGCAGGGACCGGGACTCAAGGCTGGCGGGCTACACCTTC. The encoded protein is CASRDRDSRLAGYTF.

The chain is built from TRBV5-1 and TRBJ2-1; TRBD2 agrees at 12 bases. Germline V gene lookup returns CDR1 SGHRS and CDR2 YFSETQ. CDR3 length: 16 amino acids. Unmatched junction bases numbered 6, after V lost 4 bases and J lost 4 bases. CDR3 residues: CASSLLLAGGYNEQFF. The CDR3 DNA reads as TGCGCCAGCAGCCTGTTGCTAGCGGGAGGGTACAATGAGCAGTTCTTC.

The V and J genes are TRBV5-1 and TRBJ1-2; possible D gene TRBD1, 5 bases. The CDR3 runs to 18 residues. Trimming cost V 5 bases and J 0 bases, with 23 bases left between them. Germline V CDR1 and CDR2: SGHRS, YFSETQ. The DNA of the CDR3 is TGCGCCAGCAGTTCCGGGGGTTGGGGTTCAGGCCCTAACTATGGCTACACCTTC. Translating gives CASSSGGWGSGPNYGYTF.

The gene calls are TRBV7-2 and TRBJ1-1; 9 nucleotides match TRBD1. CDR1 is SGHTA, CDR2 FQGNSA, per germline. The CDR3 consists of 14 residues. Losses at the gene ends were 1 base for V and 7 bases for J; bases not matched to a gene: 4. CDR3 sequence reads: CASSLGTGVGEAFF. In nucleotides, the CDR3 is TGTGCCAGCAGCTTAGGGACAGGGGTAGGTGAAGCTTTCTTT.

This clonotype was seen a handful of times. The chain joins TRBV29-1 to TRBJ1-2; D is ambiguous. Germline assignment: CDR1 SQVTM and CDR2 ANQGSEA. This CDR3 has 12 residues. V was clipped by 5 bases and J by 7 bases, with 14 bases between them. CDR3 bases: TGCAGCGTTAGCGCAAGGGCTCGTGGCTACACCTTC. Translated, it gives CSVSARARGYTF.

This clonotype was recorded many times. V usage is TRBV7-9 and J usage is TRBJ1-1; TRBD1 might be the D (5 bases). The germline CDR1 and CDR2 sequences are SEHNR and FQNEAQ (reference sequence). This CDR3 spans 14 amino acids. V was trimmed by 9 bases and J by 5 bases, leaving 19 bases between them. The CDR3 nucleotides read TGTGCCAGTCGTCCCCGACAGTTGGTTACTGAAGCTTTCTTT. It encodes CASRPRQLVTEAFF.